The clone carrying this TCR beta chain has only one observation. The record originates from a study of tumor-infiltrating lymphocytes in oesophageal squamous cell carcinoma. This CDR3 is built from 14 residues. V dropped 5 bases and J dropped 3 bases, with 14 bases sitting between them. Germline-derived CDR1 and CDR2 are SGHTA and FQGTGA. TCRdb called the PCR reads again in MiXCR, with one record for every CDR3 protein. The data hold around 12,000 distinct CDR3 sequences, with around 52% observed a single time. Sequencing was carried out using esophageal tumor tissue. J is TRBJ2-7 and V is TRBV7-3; possible D gene TRBD1, 5 bases. This TCR derives from a female donor with esophageal squamous cell carcinoma. Here the CDR3 reads CASSESQGLYEQYF. In nucleotides, the CDR3 is TGTGCCAGCAGCGAGTCCCAGGGCCTCTACGAGCAGTACTTC.